This T cell receptor (beta chain) was observed in a study of T cell responses to AZD1222 COVID-19 vaccine (dated by TCRdb to the early 2020s). Looking at the study overall: Because spike-specific TCR depth and breadth did not differ between the two schedules, AZD1222 recipients who got a second dose at roughly 4 weeks were pooled with those who got a second dose at roughly 12 weeks. Trial participants were enrolled into age subgroups of 18-55, 56-69 and 70-plus years, which contained around 150, 29 and 61 TCR-sequenced participants, respectively. A total of approximately 250 trial participants underwent TCR sequencing, of whom about 200 had received two doses of AZD1222 and some 25 had received two doses of the MenACWY control vaccine.

Results and caveats for the whole study, not just this receptor: No day 14 peak-response samples were available, so repertoires were characterized only after the peak T cell response. Epitopes outside the regions mutated in the B.1.351 and B.1.1.7 variants were reportedly recognized by nearly half of the unique spike-specific TCRs. Vaccine-associated CD4 TCRs spanned the whole spike protein, with dominant responses in regions 160-218 and 743-854. Participants were mostly white British and included more females than males, and it was suggested by the authors that clonal diversity may have been underestimated. In the small 56-69-year group, the increase in depth fell short of significance, most likely because of low power. Conclusions about previously exposed vaccinees are limited, since just five or six AZD1222 recipients were seropositive for SARS-CoV-2 at baseline. After two AZD1222 doses, spike-specific TCR breadth and depth were significantly higher than at day 0 and than in MenACWY recipients.

The CDR3 regions of human TCRbeta chains were analyzed by immunosequencing. The paper's processing steps were these. TCRs in the repertoires were matched against a reference library of SARS-CoV-2-specific TCRs that had been generated with the MIRA antigen-specificity platform. Breadth was defined as the fraction of unique TCRs that were SARS-CoV-2-associated, and depth was defined as the fraction of total T cells that were SARS-CoV-2-associated. Using the MIRA data, every spike-specific TCR was mapped to the spike region that the TCR reacted to and assigned to either a CD4 or a CD8 class. Log10-transformed breadth and depth values were compared by one-way ANOVA with Sidak's multiple comparisons tests. TCRdb obtained this table from immuneACCESS and retained in-frame rearrangements with V and J assigned. These tables miss some clones; where compared with another copy, unresolved V genes account for less than half of the shortfall, and the remainder is unexplained. V, J and clone size derive from that table, while D and trimming were established from the DNA sequence. This sample lists approximately 180,000 clones; around nine tenths were detected once. The ten top clones hold 2.5% to 3% of the sample.

About this clone: It lacks a known antigen. No much larger clone is present one base from it, and per-base qualities are unavailable.

This sample's time point label indicates: baseline before first vaccination. The vaccinee samples were drawn from two UK trials, COV001 and COV002, one of which was a single-blind randomized controlled phase 2/3 trial testing AZD1222 (ChAdOx1 nCoV-19) in healthy adults. For TCRbeta chain sequencing, PBMC samples from trial participants were taken at day 0 and at day 28 after the second dose. The TCR was taken from an adult in good health. The source was peripheral blood, collected on day 0 of AZD1222 vaccination.

CDR3 loop: CASSPPGQSVYGYTF. The nucleotides read TGTGCCAGCAGTCCCCCGGGACAGTCCGTCTATGGCTACACCTTC. The rearrangement combines TRBV27 with TRBJ1-2, with 7 bases in between that match TRBD1. Reading the germline V gene (reference sequence) gives CDR1 MNHEY and CDR2 SMNVEV. V ends up 5 bases short and J 4 bases short, with an unmatched junction base count of 10. The CDR3 measures 15 amino acids from cysteine to phenylalanine. The DNA shown is the 45-base CDR3, in frame from base 1.